This T cell receptor (beta chain) was retrieved from a study of tumor and adjacent non-tumor tissue in lung cancer. The template was RNA from unsorted bulk tissue. This non-tumor lung sample came from over 3 cm beyond the tumor edge. The V gene's germline CDR1 is MDHEN and CDR2 SYDVKM. V was clipped by 3 bases and J by 7 bases, with 10 bases between them. The CDR3 extends over 14 amino acids. This clonotype was found many times. The library came from three nested PCR rounds adapted from ARM-PCR protocols. TCRdb re-called the multiplex PCR reads through MiXCR, storing one row per CDR3 protein. Of approximately 120,000 distinct CDR3 sequences listed, roughly three fifths are singletons.

The clonotype was recovered from a man aged 55 to 70 with non-small cell lung cancer. The sequenced sample was distant non-tumor lung tissue. The rearrangement joins TRBV28 to TRBJ1-6; weak D call: TRBD1 (5 bases). The CDR3 coding sequence is TGTGCCAGCAGTTTTAGGGGACCAAATTCACCCCTCCACTTT. It yields the protein CASSFRGPNSPLHF. Filled out from reference TRBV28 and TRBJ1-6, the complete variable domain reads DVKVTQSSRYLVKRTGEKVFLECVQDMDHENMFWYRQDPGLGLRLIYFSYDVKMKEKGDIPEGYSVSREKKERFSLILESASTNQTSMYLCASSFRGPNSPLHFGNGTRLTVT.